What follows are 29 T cell receptor beta chains derived from one specimen sequenced in a study of blood T cell repertoires in COVID-19. Sequencing used immunoSEQ multiplex PCR; TCRdb keeps in-frame clones, though not all of them. The table records approximately 310,000 clones, roughly 89% of them present only once. Source material: PBMCs or T cells enriched from blood (not recorded which). The receptors stem from a man aged 55 to 70 who had recovered from COVID-19.

Worth noting for this clone: The junction and the germline gene differ at one end; a read error may be behind it. The chain recombines TRBV9 with TRBJ1-2; D possibly corresponds to TRBD1 (5 bases). The CDR3 length is 11 residues. Germline V gene data show CDR1 as SGDLS and CDR2 as YYNGEE. The CDR3 coding sequence is TGTGCCAGCAGCGTAGAGGGCAGGGAAAGCTTC. As protein: CASSVEGRESF.

This clone was found once. This rearrangement joins TRBV4-3 to TRBJ2-7; 13 bases match TRBD2. The length of the CDR3 is 18 residues. CDR1 and CDR2 (germline): LGHNA, YSLEER. Trimming took 4 bases from V and 0 from J; bases not matched to a gene: 9. The CDR3 DNA follows: TGCGCCAGCAGCCTTTTACTAGCGGGAGGGCCTAGCTCCTACGAGCAGTACTTC. Amino acid sequence: CASSLLLAGGPSSYEQYF.

The chain recombines TRBV6-5 with TRBJ2-7; D is possibly TRBD2 (6 bases). This CDR3 has 15 amino acids. Germline values: CDR1 MNHEY, CDR2 SVGAGI. Trimming cost V 6 bases and J 2 bases, with 17 bases left between them. The CDR3 DNA follows: TGTGCCAGCAGCCATATAGCGGAGAAACCCTACGAGCAGTACTTC. It encodes CASSHIAEKPYEQYF.

The sample holds one count of this clone. V gene TRBV15 combines with J gene TRBJ2-3; 13 nucleotides line up with TRBD2. Per germline, CDR1 LNHNV and CDR2 YYDKDF (reference sequence). Trimming removed 3 bases from V and 3 bases from J; junction bases left unmatched: 3. The length of the CDR3 is 16 residues. The CDR3 DNA reads as TGTGCCACCAGCAGGGGACTAGCGGGAAGGACAGATACGCAGTATTTT. This translates into CATSRGLAGRTDTQYF. The complete variable domain, with remaining parts taken from reference TRBV15 and TRBJ2-3, reads DAMVIQNPRYQVTQFGKPVTLSCSQTLNHNVMYWYQQKSSQAPKLLFHYYDKDFNNEADTPDNFQSRRPNTSFCFLDIRSPGLGDTAMYLCATSRGLAGRTDTQYFGPGTRLTVL.

The chain uses TRBV7-6 and TRBJ2-7; TRBD2 agrees at 9 bases. CDR1 and CDR2 from the germline V gene are SGHVS and FNYEAQ. This CDR3 is 15 amino acids long. V gave up 1 base and J gave up 4 bases; unmatched junction bases: 5. The CDR3 protein is CASSLVSGSGYEQYF. In nucleotides, the CDR3 is TGTGCCAGCAGCTTAGTTAGCGGGAGTGGATACGAGCAGTACTTC.

This chain joins TRBV28 and TRBJ2-7, with TRBD2 matching over 9 bases. The CDR3 totals 14 residues. The trim removed 6 bases at V and 5 bases at J, leaving 8 bases unmatched. CDR1 MDHEN and CDR2 SYDVKM come from the germline V gene. The CDR3 here is CASRGSGRSDEQYF. In DNA form, the CDR3 reads TGTGCCAGCAGGGGAAGCGGGAGGTCAGACGAGCAGTACTTC.

This rearrangement joins TRBV27 to TRBJ1-2, with TRBD1 as a possible D gene (5 bases). Germline CDR1 MNHEY, CDR2 SMNVEV (reference sequence). The CDR3 covers 16 residues. Trimming stripped 6 bases from V and 8 bases from J, with 25 bases between. In DNA form, the CDR3 reads TGTGCCAGCAGCCAATCTTTGCCCCGGACACCCCTCGGCTACACCTTC. Protein sequence: CASSQSLPRTPLGYTF.

The V gene is TRBV19, the J gene TRBJ1-5; 9 bases align to TRBD1. CDR1 is LNHDA and CDR2 is SQIVND in the germline V gene (reference sequence). V lost 5 bases, J lost 2 bases, and 7 bases stayed unmatched. CDR3 length: 16 amino acids. CDR3 nucleotide sequence: TGTGCCAGTAGTTTTCCCCGGGACAGGGGCAATCAGCCCCAGCATTTT. It yields the protein CASSFPRDRGNQPQHF.

V gene TRBV5-5 combines with J gene TRBJ2-1; D call uncertain. The V and J ends lost 0 bases and 4 bases respectively, with 17 bases between them. This CDR3 is built from 17 residues. The V gene's germline CDR1 is SGHKS and CDR2 YYEKEE (reference sequence). Here the CDR3 DNA reads TGTGCCAGCAGCTTGGCCTTAATAGTTGTGCGGTACAATGAGCAGTTCTTC. Translating it yields CASSLALIVVRYNEQFF.

The rearrangement joins TRBV18 to TRBJ1-1; D is perhaps TRBD1 (6 bases). The V and J ends lost 5 bases and 8 bases respectively, with 15 bases between them. The CDR3 length is 13 residues. Germline loops: CDR1 KGHSH, CDR2 LQKENI. CDR3 residues: CASSETQGFEAFF. The CDR3, as DNA: TGTGCCAGCTCAGAGACACAGGGTTTCGAAGCTTTCTTT.

The chain couples TRBV18 to TRBJ1-3; TRBD1 matches at 8 bases. CDR3 length equals 16 residues. V shed 5 bases, J shed 4 bases, and the junction held 10 bases outside the gene matches. CDR1 and CDR2 (germline): KGHSH, LQKENI. The CDR3, as DNA: TGTGCCAGCTCAACCCTCGACAGGGGAGAAGGAAACACCATATATTTT. Protein sequence: CASSTLDRGEGNTIYF.

V and J are TRBV5-1 and TRBJ2-2; 12 bases agree with TRBD2. Looked up from germline, CDR1 is SGHRS and CDR2 is YFSETQ. The CDR3 length is 16 residues. V shed 2 bases and J 6 bases; nucleotides not matched to a gene: 5. CDR3 loop: CASSFTSGRSAGELFF. As DNA, the CDR3 is TGCGCCAGCAGCTTTACTAGCGGGAGGAGCGCCGGGGAGCTGTTTTTT.

The chain carries TRBV10-2 and TRBJ2-2; D is ambiguous. The CDR3 covers 17 residues. V dropped 0 bases and J dropped 0 bases, with 11 bases sitting between them. The germline V gene has CDR1 WSHSY and CDR2 SAAADI. CDR3: CASSESLRPPNTGELFF. CDR3 coding DNA: TGCGCCAGCAGTGAGTCGTTGCGGCCCCCGAACACCGGGGAGCTGTTTTTT.

This clone was seen only once. V and J are TRBV5-1 and TRBJ2-7; 8 nucleotides agree with TRBD1. The trim removed 4 bases at V and 0 bases at J, leaving 6 bases unmatched. Germline V gene data show CDR1 as SGHRS and CDR2 as YFSETQ. The CDR3 totals 15 residues. CDR3 region: CASSPRTGSSYEQYF. In DNA form, the CDR3 reads TGCGCCAGCAGCCCAAGGACAGGGAGCTCCTACGAGCAGTACTTC.

CDR3 in DNA: TGTGCCACCAGCAGAGAGGCAGTAGCGGGAAGCACAGATACGCAGTATTTT. Translating it yields CATSREAVAGSTDTQYF. This rearrangement joins TRBV15 to TRBJ2-3; 8 bases fit TRBD2. There are 17 residues in the CDR3. Trimming at V came to 0 bases and at J to 0 bases, leaving 5 bases not matched to a gene. Germline V gene data show CDR1 as LNHNV and CDR2 as YYDKDF (reference sequence).

V usage is TRBV16 and J usage is TRBJ2-1; D is undetermined. Germline CDR1 is KGHSY and CDR2 is FQNENV. Deletions cut 1 base from V and 4 bases from J, with 11 bases between. The CDR3 contains 15 residues. Here the CDR3 reads CASSQYLDTYNEQFF. CDR3 DNA sequence: TGTGCCAGCAGCCAATACCTCGACACTTACAATGAGCAGTTCTTC. The variable domain in full, with the rest retrieved from reference TRBV16 and TRBJ2-1, is GEEVAQTPKHLVRGEGQKAKLYCAPIKGHSYVFWYQQVLKNEFKFLISFQNENVFDETGMPKERFSAKCLPNSPCSLEIQATKLEDSAVYFCASSQYLDTYNEQFFGPGTRLTVL.

This chain joins TRBV7-2 and TRBJ2-7; 10 bases match TRBD2. The ends lost 1 base at V and 5 bases at J; junction bases unmatched: 8. Germline V gene sequence: CDR1 SGHTA, CDR2 FQGNSA. The CDR3 is 16 residues long. CDR3 DNA: TGTGCCAGCAGCTTAGGTACAGCGGGAGGGCAGGACGAGCAGTACTTC. This codes for CASSLGTAGGQDEQYF.

The chain has TRBV5-1 and TRBJ2-4; the match to TRBD1 covers 10 bases. V dropped 0 bases and J dropped 1; count of bases not matched to a gene: 10. This CDR3 comprises 19 residues. Looked up from germline, CDR1 is SGHRS and CDR2 is YFSETQ. The CDR3 here is CASSLGTGTGVVAKNIQYF. CDR3 sequence (DNA): TGCGCCAGCAGCTTGGGAACCGGGACAGGGGTTGTTGCCAAAAACATTCAGTACTTC.

The chain uses TRBV9 and TRBJ1-2; D unclear. Germline lookup yields CDR1 SGDLS and CDR2 YYNGEE. The V and J ends lost 0 bases and 7 bases respectively, with 10 bases between them. This CDR3 contains 13 residues. This CDR3 reads CASSVGWGVGYTF. The CDR3 DNA reads TGTGCCAGCAGCGTAGGTTGGGGAGTTGGCTACACCTTC.

This sequence joins TRBV6-2 or TRBV6-3 and TRBJ2-2; D gene unclear. There are 15 residues in the CDR3. CDR1 is MNHEY, CDR2 SVGEGT, per germline. Trimming removed 2 bases at V and 3 bases at J, with 10 bases between. This CDR3 reads CASSYRVEYTGELFF. In DNA form, the CDR3 reads TGTGCCAGCAGTTACCGTGTAGAGTACACCGGGGAGCTGTTTTTT.

V gene TRBV7-3 combines with J gene TRBJ2-1; D may be TRBD2 (6 bases). The CDR3 is 15 residues long. Germline CDR1 SGHTA, CDR2 FQGTGA. With 2 bases removed from V and 9 bases from J, the gap between germline ends came to 17 bases. CDR3 DNA: TGTGCCAGCAGCTTATGGGGCGGAGCCGGGGGTGAGCAGTTCTTC. It translates to CASSLWGGAGGEQFF.

The CDR3 coding sequence is TGTGCCAGCAGTCCTCACAGGGAACGGGCTATCTTGGGCTACACCTTC. It is translated as CASSPHRERAILGYTF. This sequence joins TRBV7-9 and TRBJ1-2, with D perhaps matching TRBD1 (6 bases). Germline V gene data show CDR1 as SEHNR and CDR2 as FQNEAQ (reference sequence). The V end was cut by 6 bases, the J end by 8 bases, with 25 bases between. This CDR3 is 16 amino acids long.

This chain links TRBV28 with TRBJ2-6, with D possibly matching TRBD2 (6 bases). The CDR3 covers 17 residues. Germline CDR1 reads MDHEN; CDR2 reads SYDVKM. V lost 0 bases to trimming and J lost 2 bases, with 11 bases between them. The CDR3 is CASSLWAPGAGANVLTF. Written as DNA, the CDR3 is TGTGCCAGCAGTTTATGGGCCCCGGGGGCTGGGGCCAACGTCCTGACTTTC.

The chain joins TRBV28 to TRBJ1-1; 8 nucleotides align to TRBD1. The J segment lost 1 base and the V segment lost 4 bases, leaving 5 bases of the junction unmatched. CDR1 and CDR2 from the germline V gene are MDHEN and SYDVKM. The CDR3 runs to 15 residues. The CDR3 is CASSSTGTGNTEAFF. The CDR3, as DNA: TGTGCCAGCAGTTCGACCGGGACAGGGAACACTGAAGCTTTCTTT.

The chain links TRBV5-1 to TRBJ2-7, with D possibly matching TRBD1 (5 bases). The germline CDR1 and CDR2 sequences are SGHRS and YFSETQ. V was shortened by 7 bases and J by 0 bases, with 14 bases between the two germline ends. There are 14 residues in the CDR3. The CDR3 spells CASSMVQGSYEQYF. In DNA, the CDR3 is TGCGCCAGCTCAATGGTGCAGGGCTCCTACGAGCAGTACTTC.

The genes are TRBV28 and TRBJ1-2, with D maybe TRBD1 (5 bases). V was trimmed by 2 bases and J by 5 bases, leaving 18 bases between them. Germline values: CDR1 MDHEN, CDR2 SYDVKM. The CDR3 has 16 residues. This CDR3 reads CASSLAFGGLGYGYTF. The CDR3 DNA is TGTGCCAGCAGTTTAGCCTTCGGGGGTTTGGGGTATGGCTACACCTTC.

This chain links TRBV7-2 with TRBJ2-3; TRBD2 matches 9 bases. Germline values: CDR1 SGHTA, CDR2 FQGNSA. V trimming: 1 base; J trimming: 5 bases; junction bases outside the gene matches: 7. The CDR3 contains 16 residues. CDR3: CASSLVAGAGGDTQYF. The CDR3 DNA follows: TGTGCCAGCAGCTTAGTAGCGGGAGCAGGGGGAGATACGCAGTATTTT. Full variable domain (missing parts from reference TRBV7-2 and TRBJ2-3): GAGVSQSPSNKVTEKGKDVELRCDPISGHTALYWYRQSLGQGLEFLIYFQGNSAPDKSGLPSDRFSAERTGGSVSTLTIQRTQQEDSAVYLCASSLVAGAGGDTQYFGPGTRLTVL.

The chain is built from TRBV2 and TRBJ2-1; D possibly corresponds to TRBD1 (6 bases). Trimming stripped 6 bases from V and 0 bases from J, with 21 bases between. CDR3 length: 18 amino acids. In germline, CDR1 is SNHLY, CDR2 FYNNEI. The CDR3 spells CASSLSPPTGSSYNEQFF. The CDR3 bases are TGTGCCAGCAGCCTTTCCCCACCGACAGGAAGCTCCTACAATGAGCAGTTCTTC.

This clone was detected a few times. This chain joins TRBV7-2 and TRBJ1-1; D is undetermined. V lost 1 base to trimming and J lost 1 base, with 7 bases between them. The CDR3 sequence is 14 residues long. Germline CDR1 reads SGHTA; CDR2 reads FQGNSA. CDR3 bases: TGTGCCAGCAGCTTAGATGGCACGAACACTGAAGCTTTCTTT. Translated: CASSLDGTNTEAFF.